This TCR beta chain was documented in a study of a mutant IDH1 vaccine in newly diagnosed glioma. Looking at the study overall: The therapy given earlier, which was standard therapy, consisted of radiotherapy, temozolomide, or both, and most of the patients received both.

The CDR3 has 11 residues. Germline lookup yields CDR1 DFQATT and CDR2 SNEGSKA (reference sequence). V dropped 4 bases and J dropped 0 bases, with 3 bases sitting between them. Time point meaning: baseline, week 1 (first vaccination visit). Treatment of the sample: pre-vaccination baseline after standard-of-care therapy. Libraries were prepared by immunoSEQ multiplex PCR; TCRdb keeps only in-frame clonotypes and omits some of them. Counted here are fewer than 50,000 clones, around 78% occurring once; the ten biggest clones make up over 7.5%. This sequence joins TRBV20-1 and TRBJ1-2; no clear D gene. Sequences were derived from PBMCs, sampled from a glioma patient treated with radiotherapy, temozolomide or both. The receptor's source is a middle-aged man with glioma. Some clones in this sample may be carry-over from other donors' samples. The CDR3 nucleotides are TGCAGTGCTACAGCTAACTATGGCTACACCTTC. It yields the protein CSATANYGYTF.